This T cell receptor (beta chain) was captured in a study of beta chain features in type 1 diabetes. What was sequenced were expressed TCRB transcripts, since all of the isolated RNA had been reverse transcribed. Profiling relied on immunoSEQ multiplex PCR, and the TCRdb table lists in-frame clones only, not all of them. The sample lists 35,000 to 50,000 clones, roughly 50% occurring once. V was trimmed by 3 bases and J by 0 bases, leaving 8 bases between them. Germline V CDR1 and CDR2: SNHLY, FYNNEI. The CDR3 is 15 amino acids. Comment on this clone: What it binds is unknown.

The study's findings and limits: More deletions and fewer insertions at VDJ junctions were found in patients with type 1 diabetes. Patients' naive, central memory and regulatory TCRB repertoires appeared more alike than those of healthy donors.

V gene TRBV2 combines with J gene TRBJ2-2; D may be TRBD2 (6 bases). Sequencing was carried out using stem cell memory CD4+ T cells from blood. This receptor was identified in a woman aged 25 to 45 in good health. CDR3 sequence (DNA): TGTGCCAGCAGTGAGGGACTCTCGAACACCGGGGAGCTGTTTTTT. Its translation is CASSEGLSNTGELFF. Combining the CDR3 with reference TRBV2 and TRBJ2-2 gives the whole variable domain EPEVTQTPSHQVTQMGQEVILRCVPISNHLYFYWYRQILGQKVEFLVSFYNNEISEKSEIFDDQFSVERPDGSNFTLKIRSTKLEDSAMYFCASSEGLSNTGELFFGEGSRLTVL.